The 29 T cell receptor beta chains below were found in one sample sequenced in a study of blood T cell repertoires in COVID-19. The data were produced by immunoSEQ multiplex PCR, yet TCRdb's version contains in-frame clones alone and is incomplete. The sample has approximately 360,000 clones, approximately 87% seen once. The specimen was PBMCs or T cells enriched from blood (not recorded which). The receptors stem from a middle-aged man in a cohort exposed to, infected with or recovered from COVID-19 (not recorded which).

The V and J genes are TRBV7-2 and TRBJ1-3; 8 bases agree with TRBD1. V lost 5 bases and J lost 2; bases outside the gene matches: 5. This CDR3 spans 15 amino acids. CDR1 and CDR2 (germline): SGHTA, FQGNSA. CDR3 amino acids: CASSPRTGPGNTIYF. As DNA, the CDR3 is TGTGCCAGCAGCCCCCGGACAGGGCCTGGAAACACCATATATTTT.

This clone was detected a few times. V usage is TRBV3-1 (or the pseudogene TRBV3-2) and J usage is TRBJ2-1; 15 bases map to TRBD2. The length of the CDR3 is 15 residues. Germline CDR1 LGHDT, CDR2 YNNKEL (reference sequence). J lost 7 bases, V lost 4 bases, and 2 bases had no gene match. For the CDR3, the DNA is TGTGCCAGCAGCCTGGGGACTAGCGGGAGGAATGAGCAGTTCTTC. Protein: CASSLGTSGRNEQFF.

The chain is built from TRBV7-8 and TRBJ2-7; D uncertain. The germline V gene has CDR1 SGHVS and CDR2 FQNEAQ. The CDR3 contains 14 residues. V gave up 1 base and J gave up 1 base, with 8 bases separating them. CDR3 amino acids: CASSLDSFSYEQYF. The CDR3 region has the DNA TGTGCCAGCAGCTTAGATAGTTTTTCCTACGAGCAGTACTTC.

The chain couples TRBV28 to TRBJ1-1, with 8 nucleotides matching TRBD1. The ends lost 6 bases at V and 7 bases at J; junction bases unmatched: 10. Germline values: CDR1 MDHEN, CDR2 SYDVKM. CDR3 length equals 14 residues. This chain's CDR3 is CASRRQGRTGEAFF. The CDR3, as DNA: TGTGCCAGCAGGCGACAGGGGAGAACTGGTGAAGCTTTCTTT.

The chain has TRBV29-1 and TRBJ2-7; 8 bases align to TRBD1. The CDR3 loop spans 13 amino acids. J lost 2 bases, V lost 7 bases, and 7 bases had no gene match. Germline V gene sequence: CDR1 SQVTM, CDR2 ANQGSEA. In nucleotides, the CDR3 is TGCAGCGCTGTTGGACAGGGTGCCTACGAGCAGTACTTC. Its translation is CSAVGQGAYEQYF.

The table lists this clone with a few counts. The rearrangement joins TRBV29-1 to TRBJ1-1; D possibly corresponds to TRBD1 (6 bases). Trimming took off 5 bases at V and 6 bases at J, with 13 bases between the two ends. CDR1 and CDR2 (germline): SQVTM, ANQGSEA. CDR3 length equals 12 residues. CDR3 sequence reads: CSVPSQGSEAFF. CDR3 in DNA: TGCAGCGTTCCATCACAGGGCTCTGAAGCTTTCTTT. Full variable domain (missing parts from reference TRBV29-1 and TRBJ1-1): SAVISQKPSRDICQRGTSLTIQCQVDSQVTMMFWYRQQPGQSLTLIATANQGSEATYESGFVIDKFPISRPNLTFSTLTVSNMSPEDSSIYLCSVPSQGSEAFFGQGTRLTVV.

J is TRBJ2-5 and V is TRBV27; 10 bases map to TRBD2. The germline CDR1 and CDR2 sequences are MNHEY and SMNVEV (reference sequence). The CDR3 has 16 residues. V dropped 4 bases and J dropped 5; count of bases not matched to a gene: 10. CDR3 coding DNA: TGTGCCAGCAGTTCCGGACATAGCGGGAGGTTGGAGACCCAGTACTTC. It codes for CASSSGHSGRLETQYF.

The chain has TRBV2 and TRBJ2-1; 14 positions agree with TRBD2. The CDR3 contains 15 residues. V shed 4 bases, J shed 10 bases, and the junction held 6 bases outside the gene matches. Germline loops: CDR1 SNHLY, CDR2 FYNNEI. CDR3 loop: CASSVMTSGRAEQFF. CDR3 sequence (DNA): TGTGCCAGCAGTGTAATGACTAGCGGGAGGGCCGAGCAGTTCTTC.

The chain is built from TRBV10-3 and TRBJ2-7; D is perhaps TRBD1 (5 bases). V lost 7 bases, J lost 3 bases, and 13 bases lay in between. Germline lookup yields CDR1 ENHRY and CDR2 SYGVKD. This CDR3 has 13 amino acids. The DNA of the CDR3 is TGTGCCATCAACCAAGACAGTCTCTACGAGCAGTACTTC. Its translation is CAINQDSLYEQYF.

The chain combines TRBV7-9 with TRBJ2-1, with 7 bases identical to TRBD2. J gave up 0 bases and V 8 bases, and 1 base lay outside the gene matches. CDR1 and CDR2 (germline): SEHNR, FQNEAQ (reference sequence). This CDR3 is built from 13 residues. The CDR3 nucleotides are TGTGCCAGCGCGGGGGTCTCCTACAATGAGCAGTTCTTC. Its protein product is CASAGVSYNEQFF.

The rearrangement joins TRBV5-6 to TRBJ1-3; 7 positions match TRBD1. The germline CDR1 and CDR2 sequences are SGHDT and YYEEEE. Germline trimming cut 4 bases from V and 0 bases from J; bases unmatched to any gene: 1. The CDR3 sequence is 14 residues long. The CDR3 nucleotides read TGTGCCAGCAGCAGGGACAGCTCTGGAAACACCATATATTTT. Residues: CASSRDSSGNTIYF.

The chain combines TRBV7-9 with TRBJ2-2; 9 positions agree with TRBD1. Trimming cost V 0 bases and J 6 bases; bases outside gene matches: 5. CDR1 and CDR2 from the germline V gene are SEHNR and FQNEAQ (reference sequence). The CDR3 contains 16 residues. The CDR3 DNA follows: TGTGCCAGCAGCTTAGCGGCCCGGACAGGGGCCGGGGAGCTGTTTTTT. It specifies CASSLAARTGAGELFF.

This chain links TRBV5-4 with TRBJ1-2; maybe TRBD1 (6 bases). Germline-derived CDR1 and CDR2 are SGHNT and YYREEE (reference sequence). Deletions cut 3 bases from V and 5 bases from J, with 8 bases between. The CDR3 runs to 12 residues. As DNA, the CDR3 is TGTGCCAGCAGCTCCGGACAGTATGGCTACACCTTC. This codes for CASSSGQYGYTF.

CDR3 amino acids: CASSMWQRGNQPQHF. CDR3 DNA: TGTGCCAGTAGTATGTGGCAGCGCGGCAATCAGCCCCAGCATTTT. The chain combines TRBV19 with TRBJ1-5, with no clear D. This CDR3 spans 15 amino acids. Between the trimmed V and J ends, which lost 3 bases and 2 bases, there was a span of 11 bases. The germline V gene has CDR1 LNHDA and CDR2 SQIVND (reference sequence). Filled out from reference TRBV19 and TRBJ1-5, the complete variable domain reads DGGITQSPKYLFRKEGQNVTLSCEQNLNHDAMYWYRQDPGQGLRLIYYSQIVNDFQKGDIAEGYSVSREKKESFPLTVTSAQKNPTAFYLCASSMWQRGNQPQHFGDGTRLSIL.

The chain links TRBV3-1 (or the pseudogene TRBV3-2) to TRBJ1-6; 7 bases map to TRBD1. V trimming: 1 base; J trimming: 0 bases; junction bases outside the gene matches: 12. The CDR3 loop spans 20 amino acids. From germline, CDR1 is LGHDT and CDR2 YNNKEL (reference sequence). CDR3 in amino acids: CASSQGATIGDSSYNSPLHF. The CDR3 DNA reads TGTGCCAGCAGCCAAGGGGCTACGATCGGGGACAGCTCCTATAATTCACCCCTCCACTTT.

This rearrangement joins TRBV7-8 to TRBJ2-4; 9 bases are shared with TRBD1. J was trimmed by 11 bases and V by 5 bases; bases with no gene match: 16. This CDR3 contains 16 residues. The germline gives CDR1 SGHVS, CDR2 FQNEAQ. DNA for the CDR3: TGTGCCAGCAGCCCGGACAGGGGCAGCTTCGTGGAATTTCAGTACTTC. This gives the protein CASSPDRGSFVEFQYF.

The genes are TRBV7-2 and TRBJ2-7; D may be TRBD2 (5 bases). The CDR3 runs to 14 residues. The V gene's germline CDR1 is SGHTA and CDR2 FQGNSA. The V gene lost 3 bases and the J gene lost 3 bases, with 12 bases spanning the gap. DNA of the CDR3: TGTGCCAGCAGCTTTATAGATCGGGGCTACGAGCAGTACTTC. Protein: CASSFIDRGYEQYF.

The gene calls are TRBV28 and TRBJ2-2; 9 positions agree with TRBD1. The CDR3 covers 16 residues. Trimming cost V 6 bases and J 4 bases; bases outside gene matches: 9. The V gene's germline CDR1 is MDHEN and CDR2 SYDVKM. Here the CDR3 reads CASRKPGQGVTGELFF. The CDR3 DNA follows: TGTGCCAGCAGGAAACCGGGACAGGGCGTCACCGGGGAGCTGTTTTTT.

V and J are TRBV5-1 and TRBJ2-7, with 7 bases lining up with TRBD1. CDR1 and CDR2 (germline): SGHRS, YFSETQ. V gave up 5 bases and J gave up 5 bases; unmatched junction bases: 10. This CDR3 has 14 amino acids. The CDR3 nucleotides are TGCGCCAGCAGTAATGGACAGGACTTCAACGAGCAGTACTTC. This translates into CASSNGQDFNEQYF.

CDR3 residues: CASSARLAASSYNEQFF. CDR3 in DNA: TGTGCCAGCAGCGCCCGACTAGCGGCTAGCTCCTACAATGAGCAGTTCTTC. The chain is built from TRBV9 and TRBJ2-1, with TRBD2 matching 9 bases. From germline, CDR1 is SGDLS and CDR2 YYNGEE. After removal of 3 bases from V and 0 bases from J, the junction contained 7 bases not matched to a gene. The CDR3 covers 17 residues. Looking up the rest from reference TRBV9 and TRBJ2-1 gives the full variable domain: DSGVTQTPKHLITATGQRVTLRCSPRSGDLSVYWYQQSLDQGLQFLIQYYNGEERAKGNILERFSAQQFPDLHSELNLSSLELGDSALYFCASSARLAASSYNEQFFGPGTRLTVL.

The CDR3 loop reads CASSPAAGTGDSGNTIYF. The CDR3, as DNA: TGTGCCAGCTCACCAGCAGCCGGGACAGGAGACTCTGGAAACACCATATATTTT. This rearrangement joins TRBV18 to TRBJ1-3, with 8 nucleotides matching TRBD1. V was clipped by 2 bases and J by 0 bases; unmatched bases: 9. Germline CDR1 is KGHSH and CDR2 is LQKENI. The CDR3 loop spans 18 amino acids.

This chain connects TRBV5-1 to TRBJ1-2, with D maybe TRBD1 (6 bases). This CDR3 comprises 15 residues. From germline, CDR1 is SGHRS and CDR2 YFSETQ. V shed 7 bases and J shed 4 bases, with 20 bases lying between them. The CDR3 spells CASRTLTGLLYGYTF. Here the CDR3 DNA reads TGCGCCAGCCGGACTTTGACAGGCCTTCTCTATGGCTACACCTTC.

This rearrangement joins TRBV28 to TRBJ1-3; 7 bases map to TRBD1. Per germline, CDR1 MDHEN and CDR2 SYDVKM. V gave up 4 bases and J gave up 4 bases; unmatched junction bases: 7. The CDR3 consists of 15 residues. CDR3 DNA sequence: TGTGCCAGCAGTTCAACGCAGGGGGTAGGAAACACCATATATTTT. Translated: CASSSTQGVGNTIYF.

This clone was picked up one time. This rearrangement joins TRBV19 to TRBJ2-2; 10 nucleotides match TRBD1. Germline V CDR1 and CDR2: LNHDA, SQIVND (reference sequence). With 4 bases clipped from V and 5 bases from J, the junction kept 1 base outside the gene matches. This CDR3 has 14 residues. Here the CDR3 reads CASSKDRGTGELFF. The CDR3 bases are TGTGCCAGTAGTAAGGACAGGGGGACCGGGGAGCTGTTTTTT. Full variable domain (remainder filled in from reference TRBV19 and TRBJ2-2): DGGITQSPKYLFRKEGQNVTLSCEQNLNHDAMYWYRQDPGQGLRLIYYSQIVNDFQKGDIAEGYSVSREKKESFPLTVTSAQKNPTAFYLCASSKDRGTGELFFGEGSRLTVL.

CDR3 protein: CASSQARRGTEAFF. CDR3 coding DNA: TGTGCCAGCAGCCAAGCCCGCCGAGGTACTGAAGCTTTCTTT. J is TRBJ1-1 and V is TRBV3-1 (or the pseudogene TRBV3-2); no reliable D call. In germline, CDR1 is LGHDT, CDR2 YNNKEL (reference sequence). The CDR3 runs 14 residues. The V end lost 1 base, the J end lost 5 bases, and 11 bases lay between the germline ends.

This chain joins TRBV5-1 and TRBJ2-3; D is perhaps TRBD2 (6 bases). The CDR3 sequence is 15 residues long. CDR1 and CDR2 from the germline V gene are SGHRS and YFSETQ. Trimming cost V 3 bases and J 0 bases, with 11 bases left between them. Here the CDR3 DNA reads TGCGCCAGCAGCTCCGGCGGGGCTAGCACAGATACGCAGTATTTT. Its translation is CASSSGGASTDTQYF.

This clone showed up just once. The chain employs TRBV27 and TRBJ2-1; D perhaps matches TRBD2 (7 bases). The CDR3 loop spans 13 amino acids. V was trimmed by 6 bases and J by 15 bases, leaving 21 bases between them. Germline assignment: CDR1 MNHEY and CDR2 SMNVEV (reference sequence). The CDR3 DNA follows: TGTGCCAGCAGCCTAGGGAGGGGGACCTTATGGTTCTTC. Protein product: CASSLGRGTLWFF.

CDR3 sequence: CASSPSGAMYTEAFF. CDR3 in DNA: TGTGCCAGCTCACCATCAGGGGCGATGTACACTGAAGCTTTCTTT. The V call is TRBV18, the J call TRBJ1-1, with D possibly matching TRBD1 (6 bases). Trimming took 2 bases from V and 3 from J, leaving 13 bases between them. From germline, CDR1 is KGHSH and CDR2 LQKENI. This CDR3 region has 15 residues.

This chain links TRBV6-5 with TRBJ2-1; 9 bases line up with TRBD1. The CDR3 runs to 16 residues. Trimming at V came to 4 bases and at J to 4 bases, leaving 8 bases not matched to a gene. Germline-derived CDR1 and CDR2 are MNHEY and SVGAGI. CDR3 coding DNA: TGTGCCAGCAGTTCGGTGGACAGGGGAAGGTACAATGAGCAGTTCTTC. It yields the protein CASSSVDRGRYNEQFF.